Below, 14 T cell receptor beta chains from the same sample are listed, as sequenced in a study of T cells in Graves' hyperthyroidism and ophthalmopathy. What was amplified from RNA transcripts were TCR beta CDR3 regions. The HTBI primer set drove a first-round RT-PCR of the TCR CDR3. In TCRdb, the multiplex PCR reads were re-called with MiXCR into one record per CDR3 protein. Found here are approximately 740,000 distinct CDR3 sequences, 11% to 15% of them singletons; the top ten hold roughly 10%. What was sequenced was blood. All receptors derive from a woman aged 18 to 35 with Graves' hyperthyroidism.

The chain joins TRBV19 to TRBJ1-5; the D is unclear. V lost 2 bases, J lost 2 bases, and 7 bases lay in between. The CDR3 is 14 residues long. Germline-derived CDR1 and CDR2 are LNHDA and SQIVND (reference sequence). CDR3 nucleotides: TGTGCCAGTAGTATAATCCCAGGCAATCAGCCCCAGCATTTT. Residues: CASSIIPGNQPQHF.

This clonotype was detected ten times or more. The chain links TRBV2 to TRBJ2-1; D may be TRBD1 (7 bases). Germline V gene sequence: CDR1 SNHLY, CDR2 FYNNEI. Trimming left V 6 bases short and J 4 bases short, with 16 bases between. The CDR3 consists of 15 residues. CDR3 amino acids: CASSFLTGRYNEQFF. In DNA form, the CDR3 reads TGTGCCAGCAGCTTCCTGACAGGGAGGTACAATGAGCAGTTCTTC.

V usage is TRBV5-1 and J usage is TRBJ1-4; D not resolved. This CDR3 comprises 15 residues. Germline V gives CDR1 SGHRS, CDR2 YFSETQ. Trimming left V 5 bases short and J 5 bases short, with 16 bases between. In DNA form, the CDR3 reads TGCGCCAGCAGTGCCGCCGGCGGGGAGAATGAAAAACTGTTTTTT. It encodes CASSAAGGENEKLFF.

CDR3 amino acids: CAWIRGKTMVDEQFF. The CDR3 DNA sequence: TGTGCCTGGATTCGAGGAAAAACGATGGTGGATGAGCAGTTCTTC. V usage is TRBV30 and J usage is TRBJ2-1; no reliable D call. The CDR3 consists of 15 residues. In germline, CDR1 is GTSNPN, CDR2 SVGIG (reference sequence). V was shortened by 4 bases and J by 8 bases, with 21 bases between the two germline ends. The full variable domain, its missing parts supplied by reference TRBV30 and TRBJ2-1, is SQTIHQWPATLVQPVGSPLSLECTVEGTSNPNLYWYRQAAGRGLQLLFYSVGIGQISSEVPQNLSASRPQDRQFILSSKKLLLSDSGFYLCAWIRGKTMVDEQFFGPGTRLTVL.

V gene TRBV15 combines with J gene TRBJ2-7, with TRBD1 as a possible D gene (6 bases). Germline CDR1 and CDR2: LNHNV and YYDKDF (reference sequence). The V end lost 0 bases, the J end lost 6 bases, and 9 bases lay between the germline ends. This CDR3 has 13 residues. CDR3 nucleotides: TGTGCCACCAGCAGAGACGACAGGCCCGAGCAGTACTTC. Amino acid sequence: CATSRDDRPEQYF. Full variable domain (rest looked up from reference TRBV15 and TRBJ2-7): DAMVIQNPRYQVTQFGKPVTLSCSQTLNHNVMYWYQQKSSQAPKLLFHYYDKDFNNEADTPDNFQSRRPNTSFCFLDIRSPGLGDTAMYLCATSRDDRPEQYFGPGTRLTVT.

Remarks on this clonotype: A much larger clone differs from this one at a single base, so this may be a read error. The rearrangement uses TRBV18 and TRBJ2-3; TRBD1 matches 7 bases. The V and J ends lost 6 bases and 2 bases, in that order; junction bases with no gene match: 8. Germline values: CDR1 KGHSH, CDR2 LQKENI. CDR3 length equals 15 residues. CDR3 in DNA: TGTGCCAGCTCCCCCCAGGGGGACCCCACAGATACGCAGTATTTT. Translating it yields CASSPQGDPTDTQYF.

This clonotype is a singleton in its sample. This may stem from a read error, because a much larger clone lies one nucleotide away. The chain joins TRBV11-2 to TRBJ2-7, with 7 bases aligning to TRBD1. V lost 5 bases and J lost 1; bases outside the gene matches: 8. CDR1 SGHAT and CDR2 FQNNGV come from the germline V gene. This CDR3 comprises 15 residues. This chain's CDR3 is CASSPPRDRSYEQYF. The CDR3 DNA follows: TGTGCCAGCAGCCCACCCCGGGACAGATCCTACGAGCAGTACTTC.

The table lists this clonotype with a few counts. The genes are TRBV7-2 and TRBJ1-5, with 7 bases that match TRBD1. CDR3 length equals 18 residues. Trimming at V came to 1 base and at J to 0 bases, leaving 9 bases not matched to a gene. Germline-derived CDR1 and CDR2 are SGHTA and FQGNSA. CDR3 region: CASSLGRDRNYSNQPQHF. The CDR3, as DNA: TGTGCCAGCAGCTTAGGGAGGGACAGAAATTATAGCAATCAGCCCCAGCATTTT.

This clonotype was observed at least ten times. The J gene is TRBJ2-1, the V gene TRBV2, with a possible D match to TRBD2 (6 bases). Germline CDR1 is SNHLY and CDR2 is FYNNEI. This CDR3 has 14 amino acids. V shed 10 bases and J shed 10 bases, with 23 bases lying between them. The DNA of the CDR3 is TGTGCCATAACACCGGGACGGGGGAGACGGGAGCAGTTCTTC. The encoded protein is CAITPGRGRREQFF.

This sequence joins TRBV10-1 and TRBJ2-7; possible D gene TRBD2, 5 bases. In germline, CDR1 is WNHNN, CDR2 SYGVQD (reference sequence). Trimming cost V 0 bases and J 5 bases, with 17 bases left between them. The length of the CDR3 is 16 residues. CDR3 coding DNA: TGCGCCAGCAGTGAGTCGTATGCCAAGGAGGCTAACGAGCAGTACTTC. Translated, it gives CASSESYAKEANEQYF.

The rearrangement joins TRBV19 to TRBJ1-4; D gene unclear. The CDR3 consists of 16 residues. Trimming took 2 bases from V and 3 from J, leaving 13 bases between them. CDR1 is LNHDA and CDR2 is SQIVND in the germline V gene (reference sequence). The CDR3 spells CASSIPRVQPNEKLFF. The CDR3 nucleotides read TGTGCCAGTAGTATACCGAGGGTCCAGCCTAATGAAAAACTGTTTTTT. Looking up the rest from reference TRBV19 and TRBJ1-4 gives the full variable domain: DGGITQSPKYLFRKEGQNVTLSCEQNLNHDAMYWYRQDPGQGLRLIYYSQIVNDFQKGDIAEGYSVSREKKESFPLTVTSAQKNPTAFYLCASSIPRVQPNEKLFFGSGTQLSVL.

The chain links TRBV19 to TRBJ2-7; the match to TRBD1 covers 7 bases. Germline trimming cut 4 bases from V and 1 base from J; bases unmatched to any gene: 7. The CDR3 has 15 amino acids. CDR1 is LNHDA and CDR2 is SQIVND in the germline V gene (reference sequence). As DNA, the CDR3 is TGTGCCAGTAGTACAGCCGGGACAGCGTCCTACGAGCAGTACTTC. Its protein product is CASSTAGTASYEQYF.

The table lists this clonotype with a few counts. The rearrangement links TRBV13 to TRBJ1-2; no definite D call. The CDR3 length is 15 residues. V lost 1 base to trimming and J lost 3 bases, with 12 bases between them. CDR1 and CDR2 from the germline V gene are PRHDT and FYEKMQ (reference sequence). The CDR3 nucleotides are TGTGCCAGCAGCTTAGCGGGCAGATCAGACTATGGCTACACCTTC. It translates to CASSLAGRSDYGYTF. Complete variable domain (other parts from reference TRBV13 and TRBJ1-2): AAGVIQSPRHLIKEKRETATLKCYPIPRHDTVYWYQQGPGQDPQFLISFYEKMQSDKGSIPDRFSAQQFSDYHSELNMSSLELGDSALYFCASSLAGRSDYGYTFGSGTRLTVV.

This clonotype has ten or more counts. The genes are TRBV3-1 and TRBJ2-1; the D gene could be TRBD1 or TRBD2 (5 bases each). Between the trimmed V and J ends, which lost 3 bases and 6 bases, there was a span of 18 bases. Germline loops: CDR1 LGHDT, CDR2 YNNKEL (reference sequence). There are 16 residues in the CDR3. DNA of the CDR3: TGTGCCAGCAGCCAGACCGGACGCAAGGGACGCAATGAGCAGTTCTTC. Translation: CASSQTGRKGRNEQFF.